This T cell receptor beta chain is from a study of T cells in tuberculosis. This CDR3 region has 15 residues. Germline assignment: CDR1 MGHRA and CDR2 YSYEKL. V dropped 1 base and J dropped 6; count of bases not matched to a gene: 6. Clones were sequenced by immunoSEQ multiplex PCR, and TCRdb holds only the in-frame ones, with some missing. The profile shows 25,000 to 35,000 clones, 95% to 96% of them singletons. The chain combines TRBV4-1 with TRBJ2-1; 7 bases match TRBD1. This TCR was sampled from a donor aged 10-35 years with latent tuberculosis or without tuberculosis infection. Sequences were obtained from PBMCs. CDR3: CASSQGTGEFNEQFF. The CDR3 DNA reads as TGCGCCAGCAGCCAAGGTACAGGGGAATTCAATGAGCAGTTCTTC.